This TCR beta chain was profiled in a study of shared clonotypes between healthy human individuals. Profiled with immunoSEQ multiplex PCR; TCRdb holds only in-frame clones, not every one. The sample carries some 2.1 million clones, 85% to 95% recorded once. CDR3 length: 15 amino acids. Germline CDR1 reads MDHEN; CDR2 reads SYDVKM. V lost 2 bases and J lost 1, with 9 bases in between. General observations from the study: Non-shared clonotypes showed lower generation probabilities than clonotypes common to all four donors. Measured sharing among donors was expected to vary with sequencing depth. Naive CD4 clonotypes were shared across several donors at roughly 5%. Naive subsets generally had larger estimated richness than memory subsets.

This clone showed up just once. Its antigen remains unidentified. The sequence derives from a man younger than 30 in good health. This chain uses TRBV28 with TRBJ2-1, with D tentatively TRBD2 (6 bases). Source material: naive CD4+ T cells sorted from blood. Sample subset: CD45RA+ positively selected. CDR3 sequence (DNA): TGTGCCAGCAGTTTAGGCGGGACTTCCTACAATGAGCAGTTCTTC. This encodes CASSLGGTSYNEQFF. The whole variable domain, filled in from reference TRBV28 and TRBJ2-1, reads DVKVTQSSRYLVKRTGEKVFLECVQDMDHENMFWYRQDPGLGLRLIYFSYDVKMKEKGDIPEGYSVSREKKERFSLILESASTNQTSMYLCASSLGGTSYNEQFFGPGTRLTVL.